The entry below describes one T cell receptor (beta chain). What it binds is not known. Here immunoSEQ multiplex PCR was the method, and the copy in TCRdb shows in-frame clones only, minus some. The sample contains about 60,000 clones, 80% to 90% of which appear only once. This sample was taken from a study of a mutant IDH1 vaccine in newly diagnosed glioma. Study context: Eight vaccine injections were given to patients in weeks 1, 3, 5, 7, 11, 15, 19 and 23.

The CDR3 sequence is 15 residues long. Germline V gene lookup returns CDR1 LGHNA and CDR2 YNFKEQ. Trimming pared 6 bases from V and 2 bases from J, leaving 14 bases between. Time point indicated: week 23, last vaccination. Every single dose of the vaccine, 300 ug of mutant IDH1 20-mer peptide, came with topical imiquimod. This receptor was taken from a man aged 40-49 years with glioma. The sequenced sample was PBMCs, obtained from a glioma patient whose treatment included an IDH1 peptide vaccine. The rearrangement links TRBV4-2 to TRBJ1-5; no clear D. In DNA form, the CDR3 reads TGTGCCAGCAGGCCACCGGGATATTGCAATCAGCCCCAGCATTTT. This gives the protein CASRPPGYCNQPQHF.